The following is a T cell receptor (beta chain) sequence with its context. Its cognate antigen is unknown. Trimming took 4 bases from V and 0 from J; bases not matched to a gene: 11. The CDR3 consists of 19 residues. Germline V gene lookup returns CDR1 SGHRS and CDR2 YFSETQ. These data come from a study of T cell responses to AZD1222 COVID-19 vaccine. Overall study findings and caveats: Recipients of AZD1222 seropositive at baseline numbered only five or six.

The protocol was immunoSEQ multiplex PCR, while the TCRdb copy is restricted to in-frame clones and leaves out a portion. The sample holds fewer than 75,000 clones, around nine tenths seen once. The receptor was isolated from an adult who received the MenACWY meningococcal vaccine as a control. The specimen was peripheral blood, collected 28 days after the second dose of the MenACWY control vaccine. The V and J genes are TRBV5-1 and TRBJ2-1; 12 nucleotides match TRBD2. DNA for the CDR3: TGCGCCAGCAGCAGATGGACTAGCGGGGTTGGAGACTCCTACAATGAGCAGTTCTTC. This encodes CASSRWTSGVGDSYNEQFF.